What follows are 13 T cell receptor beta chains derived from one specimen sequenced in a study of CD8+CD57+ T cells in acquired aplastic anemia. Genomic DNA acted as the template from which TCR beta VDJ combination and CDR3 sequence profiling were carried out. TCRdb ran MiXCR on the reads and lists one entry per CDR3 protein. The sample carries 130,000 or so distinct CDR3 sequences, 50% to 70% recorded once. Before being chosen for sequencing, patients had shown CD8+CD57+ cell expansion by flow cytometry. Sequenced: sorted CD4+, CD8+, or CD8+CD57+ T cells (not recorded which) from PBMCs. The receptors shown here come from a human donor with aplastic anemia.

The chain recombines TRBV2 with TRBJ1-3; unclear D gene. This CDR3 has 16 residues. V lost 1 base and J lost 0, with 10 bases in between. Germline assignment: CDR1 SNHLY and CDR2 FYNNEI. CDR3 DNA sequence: TGTGCCAGCAGTGAAGACAGCTATTTCTCTGGAAACACCATATATTTT. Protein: CASSEDSYFSGNTIYF.

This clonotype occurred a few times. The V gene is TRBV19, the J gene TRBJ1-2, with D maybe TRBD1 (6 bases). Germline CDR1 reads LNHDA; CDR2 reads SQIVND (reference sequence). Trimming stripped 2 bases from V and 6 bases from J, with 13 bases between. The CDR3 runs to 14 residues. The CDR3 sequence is CASSIRGAGDGYTF. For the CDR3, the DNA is TGTGCCAGTAGTATAAGAGGGGCAGGGGATGGCTACACCTTC.

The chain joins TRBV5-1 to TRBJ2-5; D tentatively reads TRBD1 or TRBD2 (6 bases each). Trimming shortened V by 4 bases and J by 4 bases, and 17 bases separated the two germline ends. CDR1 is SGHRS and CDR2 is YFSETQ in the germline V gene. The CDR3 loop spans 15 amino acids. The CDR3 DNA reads TGCGCCAGCAGCCTCTCGAAAGGAGGGGGAGAGACCCAGTACTTC. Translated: CASSLSKGGGETQYF.

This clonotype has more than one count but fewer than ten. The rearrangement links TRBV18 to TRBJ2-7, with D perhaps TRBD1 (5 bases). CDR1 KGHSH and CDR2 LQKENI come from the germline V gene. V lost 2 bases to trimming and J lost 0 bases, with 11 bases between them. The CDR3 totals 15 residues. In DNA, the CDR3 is TGTGCCAGCTCACCAGAGGACACCGTCTCCTACGAGCAGTACTTC. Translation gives CASSPEDTVSYEQYF.

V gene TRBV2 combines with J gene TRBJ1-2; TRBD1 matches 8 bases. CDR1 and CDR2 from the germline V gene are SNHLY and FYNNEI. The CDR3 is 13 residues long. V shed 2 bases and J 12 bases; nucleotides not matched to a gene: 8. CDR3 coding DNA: TGTGCCAGCAGTGAAACTTGGACAGGGACAGACACCTTC. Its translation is CASSETWTGTDTF.

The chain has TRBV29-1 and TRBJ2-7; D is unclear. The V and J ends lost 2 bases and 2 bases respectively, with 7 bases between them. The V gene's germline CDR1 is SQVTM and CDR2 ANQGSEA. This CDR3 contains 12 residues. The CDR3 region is CSVEIGPYEQYF. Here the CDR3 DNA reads TGCAGCGTTGAAATCGGTCCCTACGAGCAGTACTTC.

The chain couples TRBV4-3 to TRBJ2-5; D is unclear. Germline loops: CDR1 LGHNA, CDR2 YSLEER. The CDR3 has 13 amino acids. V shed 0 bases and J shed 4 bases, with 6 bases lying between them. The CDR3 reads CASSQDTGETQYF. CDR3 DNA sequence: TGCGCCAGCAGCCAAGATACGGGAGAGACCCAGTACTTC.

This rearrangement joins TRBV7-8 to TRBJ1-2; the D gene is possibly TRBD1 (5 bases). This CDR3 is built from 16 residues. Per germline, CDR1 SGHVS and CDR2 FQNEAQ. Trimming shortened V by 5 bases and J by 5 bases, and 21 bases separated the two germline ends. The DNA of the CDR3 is TGTGCCAGCAGCCCTGGGACTAGCGGGGGACTTTATGGCTACACCTTC. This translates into CASSPGTSGGLYGYTF. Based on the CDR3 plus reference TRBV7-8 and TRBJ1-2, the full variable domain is GAGVSQSPRYKVAKRGQDVALRCDPISGHVSLFWYQQALGQGPEFLTYFQNEAQLDKSGLPSDRFFAERPEGSVSTLKIQRTQQEDSAVYLCASSPGTSGGLYGYTFGSGTRLTVV.

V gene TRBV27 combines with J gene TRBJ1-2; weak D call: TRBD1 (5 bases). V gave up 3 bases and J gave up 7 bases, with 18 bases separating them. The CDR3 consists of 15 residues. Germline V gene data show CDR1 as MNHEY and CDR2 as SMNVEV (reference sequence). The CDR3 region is CASSLGNRGSRGYTF. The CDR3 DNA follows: TGTGCCAGCAGTTTGGGAAATAGGGGCAGTCGTGGCTACACCTTC.

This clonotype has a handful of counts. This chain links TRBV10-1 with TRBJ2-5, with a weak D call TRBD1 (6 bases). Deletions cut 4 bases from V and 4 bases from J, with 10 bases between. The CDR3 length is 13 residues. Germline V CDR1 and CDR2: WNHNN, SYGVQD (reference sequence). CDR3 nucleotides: TGCGCCAGCAGTGCATCAGGGGCAGAGACCCAGTACTTC. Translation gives CASSASGAETQYF.

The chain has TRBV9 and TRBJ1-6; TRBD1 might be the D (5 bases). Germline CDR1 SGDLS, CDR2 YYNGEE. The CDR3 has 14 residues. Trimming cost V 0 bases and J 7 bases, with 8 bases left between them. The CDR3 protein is CASSVEAGNSPLHF. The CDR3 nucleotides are TGTGCCAGCAGCGTAGAAGCAGGGAATTCACCCCTCCACTTT.

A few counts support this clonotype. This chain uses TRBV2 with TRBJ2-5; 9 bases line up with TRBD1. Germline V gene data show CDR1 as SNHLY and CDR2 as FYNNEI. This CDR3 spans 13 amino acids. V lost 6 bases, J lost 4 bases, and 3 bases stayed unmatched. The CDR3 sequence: CASSTGGPETQYF. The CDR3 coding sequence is TGTGCCAGCAGCACAGGGGGCCCAGAGACCCAGTACTTC. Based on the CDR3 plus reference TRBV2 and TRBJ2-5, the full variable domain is EPEVTQTPSHQVTQMGQEVILRCVPISNHLYFYWYRQILGQKVEFLVSFYNNEISEKSEIFDDQFSVERPDGSNFTLKIRSTKLEDSAMYFCASSTGGPETQYFGPGTRLLVL.

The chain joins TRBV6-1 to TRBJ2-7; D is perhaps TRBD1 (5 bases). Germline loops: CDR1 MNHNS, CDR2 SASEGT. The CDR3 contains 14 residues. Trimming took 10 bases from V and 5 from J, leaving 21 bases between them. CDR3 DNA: TGTGCCATCCAATTAAGGACAACTGGGAACGAGCAGTACTTC. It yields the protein CAIQLRTTGNEQYF.